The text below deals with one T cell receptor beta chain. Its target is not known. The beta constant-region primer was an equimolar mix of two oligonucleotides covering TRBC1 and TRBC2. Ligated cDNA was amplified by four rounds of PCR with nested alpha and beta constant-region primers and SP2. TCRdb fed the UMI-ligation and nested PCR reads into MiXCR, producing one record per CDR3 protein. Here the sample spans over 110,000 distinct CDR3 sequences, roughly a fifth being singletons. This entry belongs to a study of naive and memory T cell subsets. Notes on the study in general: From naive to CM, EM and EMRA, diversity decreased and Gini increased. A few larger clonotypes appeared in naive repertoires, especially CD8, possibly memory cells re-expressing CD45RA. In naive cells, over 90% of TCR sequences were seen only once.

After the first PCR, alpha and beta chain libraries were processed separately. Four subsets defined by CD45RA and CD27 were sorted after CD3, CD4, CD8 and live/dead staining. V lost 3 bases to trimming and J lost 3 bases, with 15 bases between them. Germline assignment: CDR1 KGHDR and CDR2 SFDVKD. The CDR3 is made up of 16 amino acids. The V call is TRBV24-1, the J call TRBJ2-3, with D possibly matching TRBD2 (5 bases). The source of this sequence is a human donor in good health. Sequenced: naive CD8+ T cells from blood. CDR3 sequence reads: CATSDPPREGTDTQYF. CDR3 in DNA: TGTGCCACCAGTGATCCCCCCCGGGAAGGGACAGATACGCAGTATTTT.